These T cell receptor beta chains were read from a single sample in a study of blood T cell repertoires in COVID-19. The repertoire was sequenced with immunoSEQ multiplex PCR; TCRdb's copy has only in-frame clones and lacks some. Of approximately 220,000 clones in the sample, about 83% are singletons; the top ten hold about 4.8%. The sample taken for sequencing was PBMCs or T cells enriched from blood (not recorded which). The receptors originated from a woman in her forties or fifties who had been exposed to COVID-19. The conserved cysteine and the conserved F or W are not part of the CDR3 here.

V gene,CDR3 protein
TRBV5-1,ASSSQGDNYGYT
TRBV7-8,ASSLTTTNNEQF
TRBV7-2,ASTKGGTETQY
TRBV10-2,ASSRGQGAGGELF
TRBV2,ASRSGSPYGYT
TRBV5-5,ASSLSGQANSPLH
TRBV4-3,ASSQEAGTGYKTQY
TRBV18,ASLGGGQETQY
TRBV5-1,ASSLTVQGPGYT
TRBV12-5,ASGALAGGIGEQF
TRBV6-2/TRBV6-3,ASSYGRGYT
TRBV9,ASSGSRGYEQF
TRBV18,ASSDRGYGYT
TRBV19,ASSPGTGTSGANVLT
TRBV27,ASSIRGSLGYGYT
TRBV11-2,ATSGRDDSPLH
TRBV28,ASSLDREETQY
TRBV16,ASSRQGRSTEAF
TRBV7-6,ASSLGRGYTGELF
TRBV28,ASRLTGGIYEQY
TRBV4-2,ASSQEGFQETQY
TRBV3-1/TRBV3-2,ASSRATSGGMGTQY
TRBV6-6,ASKRAGMNTEAF
TRBV18,ASSLENSPLH
TRBV7-9,ASTNRGGNTIY
TRBV12-3/TRBV12-4,ASSLLTGELF
TRBV2,ASSGTVMNTEAF
TRBV6-2/TRBV6-3,ASSLLAGSTETQY